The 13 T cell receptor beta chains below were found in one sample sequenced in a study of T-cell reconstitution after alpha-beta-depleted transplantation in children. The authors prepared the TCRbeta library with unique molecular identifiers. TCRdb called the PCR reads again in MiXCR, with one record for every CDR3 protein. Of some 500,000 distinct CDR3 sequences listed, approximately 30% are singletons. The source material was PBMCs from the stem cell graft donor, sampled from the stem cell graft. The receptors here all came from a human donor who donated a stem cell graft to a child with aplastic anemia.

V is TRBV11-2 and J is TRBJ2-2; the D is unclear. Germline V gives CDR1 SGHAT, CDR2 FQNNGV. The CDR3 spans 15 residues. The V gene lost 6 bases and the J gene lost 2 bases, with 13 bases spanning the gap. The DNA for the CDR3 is TGTGCCAGCAGTTTCGACGGACCCAACACCGGGGAGCTGTTTTTT. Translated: CASSFDGPNTGELFF.

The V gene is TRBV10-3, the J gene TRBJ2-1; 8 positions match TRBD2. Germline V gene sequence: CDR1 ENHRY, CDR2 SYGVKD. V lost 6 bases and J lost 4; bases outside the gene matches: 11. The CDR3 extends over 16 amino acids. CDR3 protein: CAIRPAGEGSYNEQFF. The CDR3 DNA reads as TGTGCCATCAGGCCAGCGGGAGAGGGGTCGTACAATGAGCAGTTCTTC.

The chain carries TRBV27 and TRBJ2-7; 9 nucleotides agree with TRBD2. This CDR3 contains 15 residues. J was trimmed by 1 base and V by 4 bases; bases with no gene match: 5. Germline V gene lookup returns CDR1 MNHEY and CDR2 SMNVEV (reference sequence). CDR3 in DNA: TGTGCCAGCAGTTCATACACTAGCGGGTCCTACGAGCAGTACTTC. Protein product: CASSSYTSGSYEQYF.

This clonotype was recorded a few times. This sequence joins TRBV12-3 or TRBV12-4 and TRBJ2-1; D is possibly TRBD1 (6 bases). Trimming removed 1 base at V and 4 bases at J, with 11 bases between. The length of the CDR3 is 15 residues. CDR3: CASSLGHRVYNEQFF. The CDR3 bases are TGTGCCAGCAGTTTAGGTCACAGGGTATACAATGAGCAGTTCTTC.

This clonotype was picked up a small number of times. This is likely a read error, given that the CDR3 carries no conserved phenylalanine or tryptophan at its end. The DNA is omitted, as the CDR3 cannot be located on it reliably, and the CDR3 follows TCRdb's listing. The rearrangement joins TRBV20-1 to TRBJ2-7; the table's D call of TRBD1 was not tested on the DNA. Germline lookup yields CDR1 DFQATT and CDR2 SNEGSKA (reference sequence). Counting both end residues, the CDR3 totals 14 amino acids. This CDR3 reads CSASPTVGGYKNEL.

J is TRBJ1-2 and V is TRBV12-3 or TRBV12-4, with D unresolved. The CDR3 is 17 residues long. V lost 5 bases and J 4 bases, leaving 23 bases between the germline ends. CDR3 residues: CASSPSRRIPFPYGYTF. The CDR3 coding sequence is TGTGCCAGCAGTCCCAGTCGACGGATCCCATTCCCCTATGGCTACACCTTC.

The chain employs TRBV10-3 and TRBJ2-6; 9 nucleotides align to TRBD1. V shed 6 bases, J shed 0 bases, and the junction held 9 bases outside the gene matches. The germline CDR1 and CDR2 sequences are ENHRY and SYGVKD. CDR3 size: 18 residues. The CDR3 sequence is CAIRDRDRDLSGANVLTF. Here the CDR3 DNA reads TGTGCCATCAGAGACCGGGACAGGGATCTCTCTGGGGCCAACGTCCTGACTTTC.

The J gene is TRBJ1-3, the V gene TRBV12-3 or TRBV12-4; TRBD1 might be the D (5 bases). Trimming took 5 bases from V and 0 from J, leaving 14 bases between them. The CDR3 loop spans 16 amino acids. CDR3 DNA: TGTGCCAGCAGTCCCTCGGGGGGACGCTCTGGAAACACCATATATTTT. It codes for CASSPSGGRSGNTIYF.

As DNA, the CDR3 is TGCAGCGTTGTTCTTGGGGGTCAGCCCCAGCATTTT. Amino acid sequence: CSVVLGGQPQHF. The J gene is TRBJ1-5, the V gene TRBV29-1, with D maybe TRBD1 (5 bases). Germline CDR1 is SQVTM and CDR2 is ANQGSEA. This CDR3 has 12 amino acids. V was clipped by 4 bases and J by 6 bases, with 10 bases between them.

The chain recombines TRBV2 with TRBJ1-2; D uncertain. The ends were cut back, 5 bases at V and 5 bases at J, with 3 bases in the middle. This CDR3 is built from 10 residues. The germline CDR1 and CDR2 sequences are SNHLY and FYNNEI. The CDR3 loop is CASSYYGYTF. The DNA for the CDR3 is TGTGCCAGCAGTTATTATGGCTACACCTTC.

CDR3 sequence: CASSLAGTGKNYGYTF. The CDR3 DNA reads as TGTGCCAGCAGCTTAGCCGGGACAGGGAAAAACTATGGCTACACCTTC. V is TRBV7-9 and J is TRBJ1-2, with TRBD1 matching 9 bases. CDR1 and CDR2 (germline): SEHNR, FQNEAQ (reference sequence). The CDR3 covers 16 residues. Losses at the gene ends were 0 bases for V and 2 bases for J; bases not matched to a gene: 4. Complete variable domain (other parts from reference TRBV7-9 and TRBJ1-2): DTGVSQNPRHKITKRGQNVTFRCDPISEHNRLYWYRQTLGQGPEFLTYFQNEAQLEKSRLLSDRFSAERPKGSFSTLEIQRTEQGDSAMYLCASSLAGTGKNYGYTFGSGTRLTVV.

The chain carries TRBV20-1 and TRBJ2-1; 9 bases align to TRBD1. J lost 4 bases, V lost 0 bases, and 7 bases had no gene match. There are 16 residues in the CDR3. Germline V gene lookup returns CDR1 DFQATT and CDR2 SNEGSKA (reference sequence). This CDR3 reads CSARDPGTGLYNEQFF. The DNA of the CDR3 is TGCAGTGCTAGAGATCCCGGGACAGGGCTGTACAATGAGCAGTTCTTC.

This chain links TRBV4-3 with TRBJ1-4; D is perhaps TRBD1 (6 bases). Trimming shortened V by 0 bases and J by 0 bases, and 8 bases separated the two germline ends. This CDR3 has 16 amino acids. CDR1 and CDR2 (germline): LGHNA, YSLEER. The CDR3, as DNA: TGCGCCAGCAGCCAAGATGCAGGGGCAACTAATGAAAAACTGTTTTTT. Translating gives CASSQDAGATNEKLFF.